This TCR beta chain was captured by sequencing in a study of T cells after yellow fever vaccination (dated by TCRdb to about 2019). About the study as a whole: Libraries from fractions with low cell numbers were prepared with the SMART-Seq v4 Ultra Low Input RNA kit. To track T-cell clones before and after primary and booster YFV17D yellow fever vaccination, bulk TCR alpha and beta repertoires were sequenced longitudinally. The cohort comprised two healthy male donors, one aged 18 to 30 and one aged 30 to 40 years. Blood samples were taken at several timepoints before and after primary and secondary immunization, and bulk PBMC replicates and cell subsets were isolated. Results the study describes overall, beyond this receptor: The study included only a couple of donors, which limits how far the findings can be generalized. Because abundant contaminating clonotypes from the bulk population could be contained in FACS-sorted repertoires, computational filtering was required. The secondary T-cell response was found to be weaker but faster than the primary response, with a peak reached on day 5 rather than on day 15. Most clones expanded after primary vaccination (almost 97% of CD4 and 80% to 90% of CD8) were re-detected after the booster, suggesting that broad memory maintenance occurred. A small fraction of clonotypes showed up in both the CD4 and CD8 compartments, probably as a result of convergent recombination.

The sample's treatment or condition label is to be understood as: live attenuated yellow fever vaccine strain. At each blood-draw timepoint, two biological replicates of bulk PBMCs were obtained. A standard Ficoll-Paque protocol was used to isolate PBMCs from peripheral blood. TriZol was used to extract RNA from bulk PBMCs, CD4 and CD8 fractions, and dextramer-positive and dextramer-negative fractions. In regard to this clonotype: Its target antigen remains unknown. No per-base quality is available; no much larger clone lies one base away.

TCR cDNA was made using 5'RACE template switching, a step that added a universal primer site and unique molecular identifiers. cDNA synthesis was primed from both the TCR alpha and TCR beta constant segments. Libraries were amplified in two PCR steps, with sample barcodes and sequencing adapters added in the second step. Libraries were sequenced on Illumina HiSeq 2500 (2x100 bp) or NovaSeq (2x150 bp). In the original analysis: Reads were demultiplexed and collapsed into UMI consensus sequences with MIGEC, and V(D)J alignment was performed with MiXCR. Using edgeR on replicate PBMC samples, clonotypes were called vaccine-responding if FDR was below 0.01 and the log2 fold change was above 5 up to day 15. CD4 or CD8 identity was assigned to each bulk clonotype according to whether the clonotype was present at higher abundance in the sequenced CD4 repertoire or the sequenced CD8 repertoire. TCRdb reworked the public reads: Q25 trimming with fastp, MiXCR clone assembly, productive beta chains retained. Under each unique CDR3 protein, matching rows form one entry showing the most common genes and DNA. None of the V and J calls come from the authors' own analysis; TCRdb made them. Recorded for this sample are 500,000 to 650,000 distinct CDR3 sequences; 10% to 15% of them occurred a single time. The top ten hold approximately 15% of the sample.

The sample was PBMCs, taken on the day of the yellow fever booster vaccination. The TCR was taken from a man aged 25-45 years who received the YFV17D yellow fever vaccine.

The CDR3 protein: CSVEDKDREKLFF. The DNA sequence is given as TGCAGCGTTGAAGACAAGGACAGGGAAAAACTGTTTTTT. The sequence links TRBV29-1 to TRBJ1-4; 7 junctional bases match TRBD1. The germline V gene supplies CDR1 SQVTM and CDR2 ANQGSEA. Germline trimming: 0 bases from V, 8 bases from J; junction bases outside gene matches: 3. The CDR3 measures 13 amino acids from cysteine to phenylalanine. Only CDR3 DNA remains: 39 bases, in frame from the first base.